The source of this T cell receptor beta chain is a study of CD4 T cells in relation to SARS-CoV-2 and coronaviruses. Study background: The negative reference was HIV-1 Nef peptide pool or peptide-free culture.

CD4+ T cells from unexposed donors were obtained before the COVID-19 pandemic (2011-2018). The cells were cultured for 10 days before CD4+ T cells were isolated. TCRdb's table, derived via immunoSEQ multiplex PCR, lists solely in-frame clones and lacks some. The sample gives 23,000 or so clones, 75% to 85% of which show up once; less than 25% is in the top ten. About this clone: Antigen unknown.

Germline assignment: CDR1 SQVTM and CDR2 ANQGSEA. V was trimmed by 4 bases and J by 6 bases, leaving 9 bases between them. The CDR3 is 12 residues long. The V and J genes are TRBV29-1 and TRBJ2-2; D remains unclear. The clonotype comes from a human donor in good health. Sequencing input: CD4+ T cells from PBMCs, cultured in vitro. The CDR3, as DNA: TGCAGCGTTGTCTCAGAGCCCGGGGAGCTGTTTTTT. Its translation: CSVVSEPGELFF.